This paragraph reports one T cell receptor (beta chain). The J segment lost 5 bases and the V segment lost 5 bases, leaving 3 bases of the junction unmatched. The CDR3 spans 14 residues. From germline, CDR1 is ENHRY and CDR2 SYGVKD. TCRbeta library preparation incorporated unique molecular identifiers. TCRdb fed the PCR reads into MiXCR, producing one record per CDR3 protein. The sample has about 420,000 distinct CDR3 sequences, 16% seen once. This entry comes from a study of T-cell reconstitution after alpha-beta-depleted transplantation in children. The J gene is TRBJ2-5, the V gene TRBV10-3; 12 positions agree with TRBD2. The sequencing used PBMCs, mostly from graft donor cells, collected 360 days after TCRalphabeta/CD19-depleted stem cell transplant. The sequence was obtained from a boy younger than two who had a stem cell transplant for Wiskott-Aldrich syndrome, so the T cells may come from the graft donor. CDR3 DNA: TGTGCCATCAGTCTAGCGGGGGGGATGGAGACCCAGTACTTC. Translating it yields CAISLAGGMETQYF.